This T cell receptor (beta chain) is drawn from a study of breast tumors, draining lymph nodes, adjacent tissues. Study observations and caveats: Tumor TCR diversity was below lymph nodes but above nontumor tissue. Compared with basal-like, luminal-like tumors shared significantly more repertoire with nontumor tissue. Tumor T cell lymph node origin was a supported hypothesis, not proven.

From the multiplex PCR reads, TCRdb called clonotypes with MiXCR, one entry per CDR3 protein. The sample yields around 230,000 distinct CDR3 sequences, under 40% seen once. V lost 5 bases and J lost 8; bases outside the gene matches: 7. Per the germline V gene, CDR1 is SNHLY and CDR2 is FYNNEI. The CDR3 is made up of 14 amino acids. This clonotype was found many times. What it binds is unknown. Samples came from axillary lymph nodes draining the breast cancer. The origin of this receptor is a female donor with breast cancer. Some clones in this sample may be carry-over from other donors' samples. The V and J genes are TRBV2 and TRBJ1-2; 11 positions match TRBD1. Material: axillary lymph node tissue. CDR3 sequence reads: CASSLGQGARGYTF. CDR3 nucleotides: TGTGCCAGCAGTCTAGGACAGGGGGCAAGAGGCTACACCTTC.